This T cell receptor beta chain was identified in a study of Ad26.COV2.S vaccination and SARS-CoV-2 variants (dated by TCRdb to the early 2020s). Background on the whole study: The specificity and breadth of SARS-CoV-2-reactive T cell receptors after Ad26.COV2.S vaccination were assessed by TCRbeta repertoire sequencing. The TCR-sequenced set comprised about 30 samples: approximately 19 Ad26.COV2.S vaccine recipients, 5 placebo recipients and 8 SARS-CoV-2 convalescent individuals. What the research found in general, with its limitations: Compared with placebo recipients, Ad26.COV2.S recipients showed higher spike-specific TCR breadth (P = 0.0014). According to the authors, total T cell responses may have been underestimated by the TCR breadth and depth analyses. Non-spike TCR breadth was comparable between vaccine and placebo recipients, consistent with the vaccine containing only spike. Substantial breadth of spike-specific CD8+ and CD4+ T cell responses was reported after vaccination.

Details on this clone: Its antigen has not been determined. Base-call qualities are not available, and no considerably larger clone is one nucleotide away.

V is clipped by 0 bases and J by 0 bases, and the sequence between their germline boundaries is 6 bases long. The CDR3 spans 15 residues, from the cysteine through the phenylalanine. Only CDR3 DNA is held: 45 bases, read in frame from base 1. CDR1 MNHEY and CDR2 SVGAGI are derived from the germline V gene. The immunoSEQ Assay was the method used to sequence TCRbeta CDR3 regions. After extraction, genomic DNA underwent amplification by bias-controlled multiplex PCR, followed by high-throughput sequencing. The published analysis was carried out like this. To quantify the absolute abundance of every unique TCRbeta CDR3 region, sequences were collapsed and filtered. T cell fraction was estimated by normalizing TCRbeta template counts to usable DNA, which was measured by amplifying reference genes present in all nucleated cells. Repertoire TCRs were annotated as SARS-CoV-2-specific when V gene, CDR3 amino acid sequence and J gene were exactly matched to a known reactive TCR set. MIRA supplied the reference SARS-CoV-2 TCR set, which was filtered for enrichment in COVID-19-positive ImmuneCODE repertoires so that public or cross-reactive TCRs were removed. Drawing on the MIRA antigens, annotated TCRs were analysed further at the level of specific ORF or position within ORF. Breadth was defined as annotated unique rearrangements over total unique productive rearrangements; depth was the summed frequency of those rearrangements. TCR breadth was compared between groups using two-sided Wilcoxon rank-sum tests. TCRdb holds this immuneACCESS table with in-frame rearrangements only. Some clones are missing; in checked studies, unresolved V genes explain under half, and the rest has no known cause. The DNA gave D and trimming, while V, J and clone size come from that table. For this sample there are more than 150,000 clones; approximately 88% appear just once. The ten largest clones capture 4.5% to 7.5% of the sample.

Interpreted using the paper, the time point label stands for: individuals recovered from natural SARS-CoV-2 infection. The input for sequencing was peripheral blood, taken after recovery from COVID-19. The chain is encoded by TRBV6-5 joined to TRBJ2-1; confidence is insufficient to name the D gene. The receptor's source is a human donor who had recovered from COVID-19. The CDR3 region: CASSYSISSYNEQFF. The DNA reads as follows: TGTGCCAGCAGTTACTCCATTTCCTCCTACAATGAGCAGTTCTTC.